Following are 3 T cell receptor beta chains from one sample sequenced in a study of PD-1 blockade in classical Hodgkin lymphoma. The time point: cycle 4 day 1 (C4D1), after less than 7 weeks of nivolumab. All the patients suffered relapse after autologous stem cell transplantation, and brentuximab vedotin exposure differed. Magnetic negative selection was used to purify CD4+ T cells from thawed PBMCs. Produced via immunoSEQ multiplex PCR; TCRdb's table is partial and in-frame only. This table has fewer than 35,000 clones, more than 85% appearing once. This specimen consisted of CD4+ T cells from blood, obtained before the fourth cycle of nivolumab. Source of these receptors: a human donor with classical Hodgkin lymphoma.

The V gene is TRBV28, the J gene TRBJ2-3; unclear D gene. Germline V gives CDR1 MDHEN, CDR2 SYDVKM. This CDR3 has 12 amino acids. V dropped 5 bases and J dropped 2 bases, with 5 bases sitting between them. CDR3 nucleotide sequence: TGTGCCAGCAGTCGGTACACAGATACGCAGTATTTT. Protein sequence: CASSRYTDTQYF.

The V gene is TRBV4-1, the J gene TRBJ2-3; D remains unclear. Germline V gene sequence: CDR1 MGHRA, CDR2 YSYEKL. The CDR3 contains 12 residues. Trimming cost V 3 bases and J 4 bases, with 5 bases left between them. CDR3 in amino acids: CASSHIADTQYF. CDR3 in DNA: TGCGCCAGCAGCCACATAGCAGATACGCAGTATTTT.

V and J are TRBV28 and TRBJ1-5, with unresolved D. Germline V gene lookup returns CDR1 MDHEN and CDR2 SYDVKM. The CDR3 extends over 17 amino acids. Trimming took off 8 bases at V and 0 bases at J, with 20 bases between the two ends. The CDR3 coding sequence is TGTGCCAGCGAATTCCCCGGCGGAGGTTATAGCAATCAGCCCCAGCATTTT. This gives the protein CASEFPGGGYSNQPQHF.